The clone carrying this TCR beta chain appeared a few times. Its antigen remains unknown. The sample belongs to a study of blood T cells in healthy people across ages. Donors were healthy Caucasian individuals from Russia aged about 6 to 100. Approximately 9 milliliters was the volume of peripheral blood drawn from each donor. The germline V and J ends were trimmed by 6 bases and 0 bases, with 11 bases remaining between them. This CDR3 comprises 13 residues. Germline V gene data show CDR1 as DFQATT and CDR2 as SNEGSKA (reference sequence). Whole-study findings and limits: Higher naive T cell percentage went strongly together with higher TCR beta diversity.

Alongside a J-beta primer mix, a sample-barcoded 5' primer served in a second PCR lasting roughly 7 to 12 cycles. Each sample provided no less than 2.5 million CDR3-containing paired-end reads. MiXCR was run by TCRdb on the 5' RACE reads, yielding one entry per CDR3 protein. Of roughly 550,000 distinct CDR3 sequences in the sample, less than 25% are singletons; the top ten hold approximately 8.7%. A further study also used this sample, focusing on T cells of mothers and their children.

The TCR comes from a boy aged 5-17 years in good health. This chain uses TRBV20-1 with TRBJ1-2; D perhaps matches TRBD1 (5 bases). The specimen sequenced was blood. The CDR3 reads CSAWGKANYGYTF. The DNA for the CDR3 is TGCAGTGCGTGGGGGAAAGCTAACTATGGCTACACCTTC.